This T cell receptor beta chain is from a study of shared clonotypes between healthy human individuals. Study details: A few men and a couple of women, aged 18 to 49, were donors. CD4 naive and memory got three plates each, CD8 naive two, CD8 memory one.

Comments on this clone: Its antigen is unidentified.

The study's findings and limits: The naive CD4 repertoires of a handful of donors were compared, and roughly 5% of clonotypes were shared. Richness estimates generally favored naive over memory subsets.

Libraries were prepared by immunoSEQ multiplex PCR; TCRdb keeps only in-frame clonotypes and omits some of them. The sample consists of under 850,000 clones, just under 75% of them appearing once. The CDR3 has 14 residues. V shed 5 bases and J shed 3 bases, with 11 bases lying between them. From germline, CDR1 is LNHDA and CDR2 SQIVND (reference sequence). The sequenced material came from memory CD4+ T cells sorted from blood. Noted subset: CD45RA-negative fraction. The source is a woman in her twenties or thirties in good health. This sequence joins TRBV19 and TRBJ1-5; no firm D call. The CDR3 DNA reads as TGTGCCAGTAGTCGGCCAATCCCCAATCAGCCCCAGCATTTT. This encodes CASSRPIPNQPQHF. The whole variable domain, remainder taken from reference TRBV19 and TRBJ1-5, is DGGITQSPKYLFRKEGQNVTLSCEQNLNHDAMYWYRQDPGQGLRLIYYSQIVNDFQKGDIAEGYSVSREKKESFPLTVTSAQKNPTAFYLCASSRPIPNQPQHFGDGTRLSIL.